This T cell receptor beta chain is drawn from a study of cytomegalovirus exposure and HLA in healthy donors. This clone has only one observation. Looked up from germline, CDR1 is GTSNPN and CDR2 is SVGIG (reference sequence). The V segment lost 5 bases and the J segment 4 bases; nucleotides outside the gene matches: 12. This CDR3 has 16 residues. Use of 60 Vbeta and 13 Jbeta primers characterized the PCR. Only in-frame clones appear in the TCRdb table, and some are missing; sequencing was by immunoSEQ multiplex PCR. Altogether some 140,000 clones are present, 70% to 80% being singletons, with the ten largest covering about 3%.

The chain couples TRBV30 to TRBJ1-5; 9 bases fit TRBD1. The sequencing input was PBMCs. The clonotype originates from a female donor in good health and CMV-seronegative. The CDR3 sequence: CAWSPGQGYGNQPQHF. In DNA, the CDR3 is TGTGCCTGGTCTCCTGGACAGGGGTATGGAAATCAGCCCCAGCATTTT.